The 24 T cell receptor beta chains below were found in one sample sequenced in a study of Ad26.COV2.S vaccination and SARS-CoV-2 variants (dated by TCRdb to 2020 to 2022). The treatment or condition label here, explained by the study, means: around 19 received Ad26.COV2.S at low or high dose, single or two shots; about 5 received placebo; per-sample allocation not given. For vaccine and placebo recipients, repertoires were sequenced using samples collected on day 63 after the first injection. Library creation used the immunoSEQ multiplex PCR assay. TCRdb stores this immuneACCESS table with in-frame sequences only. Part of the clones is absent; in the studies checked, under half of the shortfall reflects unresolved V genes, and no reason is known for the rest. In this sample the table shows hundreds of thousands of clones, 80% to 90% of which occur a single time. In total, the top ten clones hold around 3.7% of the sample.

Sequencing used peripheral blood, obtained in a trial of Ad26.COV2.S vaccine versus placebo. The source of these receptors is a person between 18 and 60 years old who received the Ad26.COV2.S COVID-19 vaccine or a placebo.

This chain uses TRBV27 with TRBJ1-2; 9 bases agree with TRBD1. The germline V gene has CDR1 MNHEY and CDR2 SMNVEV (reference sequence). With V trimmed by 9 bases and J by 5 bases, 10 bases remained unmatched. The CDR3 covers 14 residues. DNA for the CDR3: TGTGCCAGGACCCCCGGGACAGGGATGTATGGCTACACCTTC. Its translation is CARTPGTGMYGYTF.

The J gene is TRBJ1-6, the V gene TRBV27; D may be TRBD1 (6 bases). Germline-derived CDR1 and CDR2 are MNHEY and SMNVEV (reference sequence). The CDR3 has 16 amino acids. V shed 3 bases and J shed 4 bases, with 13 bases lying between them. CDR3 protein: CASSLTGQVYNSPLHF. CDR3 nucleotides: TGTGCCAGCAGTTTGACAGGCCAGGTTTATAATTCACCCCTCCACTTT.

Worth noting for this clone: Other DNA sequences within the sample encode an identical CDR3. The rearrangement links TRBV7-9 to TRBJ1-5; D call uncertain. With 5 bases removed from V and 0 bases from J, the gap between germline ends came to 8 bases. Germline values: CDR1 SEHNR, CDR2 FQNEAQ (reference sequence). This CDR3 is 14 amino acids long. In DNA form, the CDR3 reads TGTGCCAGCAGCAGTACTAATAGCAATCAGCCCCAGCATTTT. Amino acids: CASSSTNSNQPQHF.

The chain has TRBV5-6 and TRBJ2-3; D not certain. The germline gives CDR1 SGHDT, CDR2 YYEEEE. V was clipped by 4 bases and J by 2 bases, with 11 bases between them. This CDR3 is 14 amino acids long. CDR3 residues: CASSPTPDTDTQYF. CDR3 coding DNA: TGTGCCAGCAGCCCTACTCCCGACACAGATACGCAGTATTTT.

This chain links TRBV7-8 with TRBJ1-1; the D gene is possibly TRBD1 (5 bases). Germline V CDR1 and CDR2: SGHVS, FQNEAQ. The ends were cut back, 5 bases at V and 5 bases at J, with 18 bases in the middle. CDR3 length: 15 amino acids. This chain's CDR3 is CASSPPRWGETEAFF. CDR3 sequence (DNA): TGTGCCAGCAGCCCGCCCAGGTGGGGGGAGACTGAAGCTTTCTTT.

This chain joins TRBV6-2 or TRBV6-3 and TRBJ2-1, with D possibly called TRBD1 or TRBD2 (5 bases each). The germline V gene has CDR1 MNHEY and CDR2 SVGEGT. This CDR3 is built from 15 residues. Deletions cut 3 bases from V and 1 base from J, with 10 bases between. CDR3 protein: CASSYGGTSYNEQFF. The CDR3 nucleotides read TGTGCCAGCAGTTATGGGGGAACATCCTACAATGAGCAGTTCTTC.

CDR3 residues: CASSMTASYEQYF. CDR3 coding DNA: TGTGCCAGTAGTATGACAGCATCCTACGAGCAGTACTTC. The chain has TRBV19 and TRBJ2-7; D is possibly TRBD1 (5 bases). V was trimmed by 3 bases and J by 1 base, leaving 7 bases between them. This CDR3 spans 13 amino acids. Germline CDR1 reads LNHDA; CDR2 reads SQIVND (reference sequence).

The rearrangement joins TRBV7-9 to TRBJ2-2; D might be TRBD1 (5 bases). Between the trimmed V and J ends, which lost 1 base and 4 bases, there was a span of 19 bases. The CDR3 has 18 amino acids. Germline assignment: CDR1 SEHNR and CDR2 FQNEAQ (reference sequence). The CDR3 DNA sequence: TGTGCCAGCAGCTTAGGAGTGAGAAGGGGTACGGTCACCGGGGAGCTGTTTTTT. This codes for CASSLGVRRGTVTGELFF.

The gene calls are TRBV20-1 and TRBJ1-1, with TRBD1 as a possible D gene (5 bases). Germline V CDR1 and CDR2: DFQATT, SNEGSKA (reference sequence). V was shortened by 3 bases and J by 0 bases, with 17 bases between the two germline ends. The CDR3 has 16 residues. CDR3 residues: CSASRGWEGLNTEAFF. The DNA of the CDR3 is TGCAGTGCTAGTAGGGGTTGGGAAGGGCTGAACACTGAAGCTTTCTTT.

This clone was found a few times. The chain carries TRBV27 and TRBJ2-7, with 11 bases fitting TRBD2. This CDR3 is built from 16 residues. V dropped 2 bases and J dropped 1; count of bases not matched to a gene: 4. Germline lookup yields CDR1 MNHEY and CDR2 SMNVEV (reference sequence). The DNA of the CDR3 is TGTGCCAGCAGTTTAGTTACTAGCGGGGGTTCCTACGAGCAGTACTTC. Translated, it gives CASSLVTSGGSYEQYF.

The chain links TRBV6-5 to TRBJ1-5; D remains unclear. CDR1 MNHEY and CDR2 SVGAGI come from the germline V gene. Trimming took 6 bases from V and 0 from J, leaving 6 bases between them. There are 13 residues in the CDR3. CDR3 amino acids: CASSADSNQPQHF. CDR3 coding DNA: TGTGCCAGCAGCGCAGATAGCAATCAGCCCCAGCATTTT.

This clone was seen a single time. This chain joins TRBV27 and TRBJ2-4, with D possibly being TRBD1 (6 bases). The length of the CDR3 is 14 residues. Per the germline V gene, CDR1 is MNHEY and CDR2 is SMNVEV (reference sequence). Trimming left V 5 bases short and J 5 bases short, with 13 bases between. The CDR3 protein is CASSDLAGENIQYF. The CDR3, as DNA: TGTGCCAGCAGTGACCTAGCAGGGGAAAACATTCAGTACTTC.

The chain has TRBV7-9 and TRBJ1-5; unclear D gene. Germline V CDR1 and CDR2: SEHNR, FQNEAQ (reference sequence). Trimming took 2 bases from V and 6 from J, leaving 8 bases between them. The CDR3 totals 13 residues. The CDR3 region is CASSLFKGQPQHF. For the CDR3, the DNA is TGTGCCAGCAGCTTATTTAAGGGTCAGCCCCAGCATTTT.

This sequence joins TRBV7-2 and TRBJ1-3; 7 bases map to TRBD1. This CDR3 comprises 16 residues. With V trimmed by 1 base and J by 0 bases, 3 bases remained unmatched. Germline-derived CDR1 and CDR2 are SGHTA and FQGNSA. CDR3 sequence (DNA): TGTGCCAGCAGCTTAGGACAGGGCGTCTCTGGAAACACCATATATTTT. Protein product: CASSLGQGVSGNTIYF.

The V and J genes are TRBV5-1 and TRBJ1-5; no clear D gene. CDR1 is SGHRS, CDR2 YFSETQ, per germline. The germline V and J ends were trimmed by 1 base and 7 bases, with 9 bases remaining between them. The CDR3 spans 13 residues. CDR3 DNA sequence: TGCGCCAGCAGCTTGAATAGTGGGCAGCCCCAGCATTTT. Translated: CASSLNSGQPQHF.

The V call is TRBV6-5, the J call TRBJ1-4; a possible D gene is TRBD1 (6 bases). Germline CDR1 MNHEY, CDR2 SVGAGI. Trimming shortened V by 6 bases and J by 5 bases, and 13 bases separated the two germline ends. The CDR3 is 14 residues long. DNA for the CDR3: TGTGCCAGCAGCCCCAGGGGTACGAATGAAAAACTGTTTTTT. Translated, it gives CASSPRGTNEKLFF.

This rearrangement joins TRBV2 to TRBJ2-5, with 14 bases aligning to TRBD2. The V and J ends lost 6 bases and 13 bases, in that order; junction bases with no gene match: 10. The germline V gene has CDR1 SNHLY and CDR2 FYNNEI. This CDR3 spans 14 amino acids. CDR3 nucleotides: TGTGCCAGCAGCGGGGGACTAGCGGGGGCCCGGGCGTACTTC. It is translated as CASSGGLAGARAYF.

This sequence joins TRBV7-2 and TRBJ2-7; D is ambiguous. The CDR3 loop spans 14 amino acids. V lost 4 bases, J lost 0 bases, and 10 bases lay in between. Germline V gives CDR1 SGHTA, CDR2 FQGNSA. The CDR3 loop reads CASSSDQSSYEQYF. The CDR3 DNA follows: TGTGCCAGCAGCTCCGACCAGAGCTCCTACGAGCAGTACTTC.

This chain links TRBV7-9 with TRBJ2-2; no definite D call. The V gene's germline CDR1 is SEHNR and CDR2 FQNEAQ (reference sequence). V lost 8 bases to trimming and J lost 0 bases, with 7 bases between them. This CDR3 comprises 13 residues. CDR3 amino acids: CASWATNTGELFF. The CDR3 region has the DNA TGTGCCAGCTGGGCTACGAACACCGGGGAGCTGTTTTTT. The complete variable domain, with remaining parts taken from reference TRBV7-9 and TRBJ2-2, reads DTGVSQNPRHKITKRGQNVTFRCDPISEHNRLYWYRQTLGQGPEFLTYFQNEAQLEKSRLLSDRFSAERPKGSFSTLEIQRTEQGDSAMYLCASWATNTGELFFGEGSRLTVL.

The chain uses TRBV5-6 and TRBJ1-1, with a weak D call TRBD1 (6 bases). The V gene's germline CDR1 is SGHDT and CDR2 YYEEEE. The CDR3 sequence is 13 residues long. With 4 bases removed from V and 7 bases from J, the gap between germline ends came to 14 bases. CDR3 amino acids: CASSQGWGIEAFF. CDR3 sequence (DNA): TGTGCCAGCAGCCAGGGGTGGGGTATTGAAGCTTTCTTT.

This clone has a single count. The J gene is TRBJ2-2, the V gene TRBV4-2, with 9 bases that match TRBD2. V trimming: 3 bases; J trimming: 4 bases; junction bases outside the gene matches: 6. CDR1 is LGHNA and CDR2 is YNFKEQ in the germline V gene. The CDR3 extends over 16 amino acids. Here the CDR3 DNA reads TGTGCCAGCAGCCAGGTAGCGGGGGTGGGCACCGGGGAGCTGTTTTTT. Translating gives CASSQVAGVGTGELFF.

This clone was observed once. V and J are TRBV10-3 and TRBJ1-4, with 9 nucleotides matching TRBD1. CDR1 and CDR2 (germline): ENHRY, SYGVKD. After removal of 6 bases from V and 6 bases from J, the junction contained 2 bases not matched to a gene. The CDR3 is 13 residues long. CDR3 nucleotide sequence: TGTGCCATCAGGGGACAGGGTGATGAAAAACTGTTTTTT. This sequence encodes CAIRGQGDEKLFF.

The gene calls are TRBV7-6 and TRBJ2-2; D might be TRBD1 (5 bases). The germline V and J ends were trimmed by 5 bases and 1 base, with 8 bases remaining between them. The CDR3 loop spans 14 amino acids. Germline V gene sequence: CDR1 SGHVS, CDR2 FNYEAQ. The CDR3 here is CASSTGQNTGELFF. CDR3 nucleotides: TGTGCCAGCAGCACTGGACAGAACACCGGGGAGCTGTTTTTT.

CDR3 sequence reads: CSVPIKGTF. The CDR3 coding sequence is TGCAGTGTACCGATAAAGGGCACCTTC. The chain combines TRBV20-1 with TRBJ1-2; D is uncertain. The germline CDR1 and CDR2 sequences are DFQATT and SNEGSKA (reference sequence). Trimming pared 7 bases from V and 13 bases from J, leaving 13 bases between. The CDR3 runs 9 residues.